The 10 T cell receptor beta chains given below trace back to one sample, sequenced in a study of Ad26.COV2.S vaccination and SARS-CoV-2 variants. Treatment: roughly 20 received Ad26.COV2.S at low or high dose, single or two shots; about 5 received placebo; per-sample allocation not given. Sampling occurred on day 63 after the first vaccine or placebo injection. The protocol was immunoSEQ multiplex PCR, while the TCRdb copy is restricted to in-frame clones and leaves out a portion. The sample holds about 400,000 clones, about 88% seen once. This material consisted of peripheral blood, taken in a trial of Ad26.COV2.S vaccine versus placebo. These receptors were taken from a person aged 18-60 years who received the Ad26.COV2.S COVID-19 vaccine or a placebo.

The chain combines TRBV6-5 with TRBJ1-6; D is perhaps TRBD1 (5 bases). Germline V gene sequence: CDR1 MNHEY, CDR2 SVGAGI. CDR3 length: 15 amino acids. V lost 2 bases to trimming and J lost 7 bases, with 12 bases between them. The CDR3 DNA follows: TGTGCCAGCAGTTACATTGGCAGGGCAAATTCACCCCTCCACTTT. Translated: CASSYIGRANSPLHF.

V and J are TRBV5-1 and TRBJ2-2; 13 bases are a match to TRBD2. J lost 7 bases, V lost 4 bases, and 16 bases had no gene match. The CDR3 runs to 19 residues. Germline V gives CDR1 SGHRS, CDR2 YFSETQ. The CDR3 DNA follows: TGCGCCAGCAGCCCTCGGACAGGGAGGACTAGCGGGGGCGGCGGGGAGCTGTTTTTT. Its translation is CASSPRTGRTSGGGGELFF.

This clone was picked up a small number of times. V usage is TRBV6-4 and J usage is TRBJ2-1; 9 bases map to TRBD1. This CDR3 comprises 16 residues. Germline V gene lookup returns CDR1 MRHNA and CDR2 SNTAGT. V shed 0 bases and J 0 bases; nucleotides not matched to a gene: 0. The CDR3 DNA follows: TGTGCCAGCAGTGACTCGACAGGGGGCTCCTACAATGAGCAGTTCTTC. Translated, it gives CASSDSTGGSYNEQFF.

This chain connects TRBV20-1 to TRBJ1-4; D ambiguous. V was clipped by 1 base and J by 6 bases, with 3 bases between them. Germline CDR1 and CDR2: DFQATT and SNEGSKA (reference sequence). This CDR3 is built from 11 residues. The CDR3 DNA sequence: TGCAGTGCTAGAGGGGATGAAAAACTGTTTTTT. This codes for CSARGDEKLFF.

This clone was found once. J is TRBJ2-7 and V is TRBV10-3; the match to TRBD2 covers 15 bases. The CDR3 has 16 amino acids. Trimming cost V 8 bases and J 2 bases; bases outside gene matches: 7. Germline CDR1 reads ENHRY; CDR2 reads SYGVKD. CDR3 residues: CAIFGTSGRPPYEQYF. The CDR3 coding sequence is TGTGCCATCTTCGGGACTAGCGGGAGGCCCCCCTACGAGCAGTACTTC.

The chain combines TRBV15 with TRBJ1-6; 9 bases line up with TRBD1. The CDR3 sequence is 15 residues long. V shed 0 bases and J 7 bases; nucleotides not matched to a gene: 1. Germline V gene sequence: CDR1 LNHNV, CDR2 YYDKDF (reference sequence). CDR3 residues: CATSREGQGNSPLHF. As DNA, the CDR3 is TGTGCCACCAGCAGAGAGGGACAGGGAAATTCACCCCTCCACTTT. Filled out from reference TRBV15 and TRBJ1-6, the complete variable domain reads DAMVIQNPRYQVTQFGKPVTLSCSQTLNHNVMYWYQQKSSQAPKLLFHYYDKDFNNEADTPDNFQSRRPNTSFCFLDIRSPGLGDTAMYLCATSREGQGNSPLHFGNGTRLTVT.

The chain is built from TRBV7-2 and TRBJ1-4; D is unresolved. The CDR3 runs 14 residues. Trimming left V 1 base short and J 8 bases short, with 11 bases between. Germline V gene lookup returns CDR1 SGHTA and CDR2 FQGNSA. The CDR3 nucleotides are TGTGCCAGCAGCTTAGTTGTAGGAAGCGAAAAACTGTTTTTT. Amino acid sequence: CASSLVVGSEKLFF.

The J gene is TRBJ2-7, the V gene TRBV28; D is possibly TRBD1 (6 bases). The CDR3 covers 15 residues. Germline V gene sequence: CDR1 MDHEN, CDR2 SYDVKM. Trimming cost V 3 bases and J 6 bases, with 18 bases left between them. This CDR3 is CASSLPQGPLSEQYF. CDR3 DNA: TGTGCCAGCAGTTTGCCGCAGGGGCCTTTAAGCGAGCAGTACTTC.

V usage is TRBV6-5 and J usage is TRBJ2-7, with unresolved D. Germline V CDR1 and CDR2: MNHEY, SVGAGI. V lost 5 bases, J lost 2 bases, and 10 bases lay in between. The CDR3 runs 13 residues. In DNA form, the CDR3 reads TGTGCCAGCAGTCTTCCAGGTACCTACGAGCAGTACTTC. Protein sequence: CASSLPGTYEQYF.

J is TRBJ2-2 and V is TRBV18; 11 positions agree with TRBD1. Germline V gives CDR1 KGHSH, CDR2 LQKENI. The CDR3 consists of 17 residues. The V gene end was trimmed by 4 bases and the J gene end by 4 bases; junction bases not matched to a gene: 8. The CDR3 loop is CASSLHRDRGITGELFF. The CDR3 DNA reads TGTGCCAGCTCACTACACCGGGACAGGGGGATCACCGGGGAGCTGTTTTTT.